This T cell receptor (beta chain) came from a study of human T cells and chemical hapten exposure (dated by TCRdb to 2020 to 2023). Describing the broader study: For sensitization, 2% DPC in acetone was applied to a roughly 2 cm by roughly 2 cm area of upper inner arm skin. Weekly therapeutic DPC doses were additionally applied to the scalp of patients throughout the roughly 24-week study period. Patch testing was performed on the upper back with Finn chambers containing 0.01% DPC, and the patch tests were scored after 6 days according to International Contact Dermatitis Research Group standards. The patient cohort, mostly female, included alopecia areata with under or over 50% scalp involvement, alopecia totalis and alopecia universalis. Libraries were pooled for sequencing, and variation in per-sample TCR yields was attributed mainly to small differences in library volumes within the pool. The study tracked peripheral blood TCR repertoire changes in vivo during primary and secondary sensitization to the hapten diphenylcyclopropenone (DPC) in alopecia patients. Blood samples were taken from patients before sensitization (week 0) and at 2, 6 and about 24 weeks after DPC sensitization. Blood for TCR sequencing was provided by twenty-nine alopecia patients at one to four time points (pre-sensitization, 2, 6 and 24 weeks). Overall study outcomes, separate from this receptor: DPC sensitization did not change the number of TCRs with a frequency above 1 in 1000, and there was no evidence of changes in global repertoire structure. Significantly more large CDR3 similarity clusters were formed by expanded TCRs than by pre-sensitization or healthy control sets, consistent with antigen-driven responses. The number of PT1 expanded TCRs positively correlated with patch test score, significant at thresholds 8, 16 and 32 but not 4. Repeated subsampling changed both the strength of the expansion versus patch-test correlation and the threshold at which that correlation became significant. Because every patient had alopecia, a presumed autoimmune disease, the patients' immune response might differ from that of healthy individuals.

Per the germline V gene, SGHTA is the CDR1 and FQGNSA is the CDR2. The CDR3 starts with the cysteine, ends with the phenylalanine, and has 14 residues. The retained sequence is limited to the CDR3, 42 bases, with the frame set at the first base. Between the V and J ends, shortened by 1 base and 3 bases respectively, the junction contains 9 bases. Library generation was performed with RACE. Data came from a NextSeq 500. Library preparation attached unique molecular identifiers to individual cDNA molecules for quantitative, reproducible TCR counting. Both TCR alpha and TCR beta chains were sequenced from each blood RNA sample. The source study handled its data this way. The median number of TCRs per sample was approximately 93,000, ranging from roughly 23,224 to 690,600. V, J and CDR3 annotation of the TCR reads was performed with the Decombinator software suite. To make PS versus PT1 abundance plots, every sample was subsampled to the same number of TCRs (28,000). TCRs were defined as expanded if absent before sensitization and observed at least eight times at the 2-week time point. TCRdb redid the processing of the public reads, applying fastp at Q25 and MiXCR, and retained in-frame beta chains. Entries are consolidated by CDR3 protein sequence, retaining the most common genes and DNA. TCRdb's processing, not the authors' own work, is the source of the V and J calls. Across this sample there are more than 150,000 distinct CDR3 sequences, with approximately 26% seen only once. Of the sample, 2.5% falls within the top ten clones.

In the paper's terms, the time point label means: patch test 3, about 24 weeks after DPC sensitization. The treatment or condition label of this sample denotes: therapeutic diphenylcyclopropenone sensitization with weekly scalp DPC. At each patch-test visit, blood was drawn before the patch test was applied. Eligible patients were aged 18 to 70, diagnosed with alopecia, deemed suitable for DPC therapy, and excluded if pregnant. Unfractionated whole blood was collected in Tempus Blood RNA tubes, and total RNA was extracted from that blood. With respect to this clonotype: Its antigen remains unidentified. No base qualities exist here, and no much larger clone lies one base off it.

The origin of this receptor is a woman in her thirties or forties with alopecia areata. Some clones in this sample may be carry-over from other donors' samples. This chain is built from TRBV7-2 and TRBJ2-5; perhaps TRBD2 is the D gene, with 5 bases matching. Here the sequenced sample was whole blood, taken in connection with sensitization to the hapten diphenylcyclopropenone (DPC). The DNA is as follows: TGTGCCAGCAGCTTAGTAGCGAGGGAAGAGACCCAGTACTTC. The resulting protein is CASSLVAREETQYF.